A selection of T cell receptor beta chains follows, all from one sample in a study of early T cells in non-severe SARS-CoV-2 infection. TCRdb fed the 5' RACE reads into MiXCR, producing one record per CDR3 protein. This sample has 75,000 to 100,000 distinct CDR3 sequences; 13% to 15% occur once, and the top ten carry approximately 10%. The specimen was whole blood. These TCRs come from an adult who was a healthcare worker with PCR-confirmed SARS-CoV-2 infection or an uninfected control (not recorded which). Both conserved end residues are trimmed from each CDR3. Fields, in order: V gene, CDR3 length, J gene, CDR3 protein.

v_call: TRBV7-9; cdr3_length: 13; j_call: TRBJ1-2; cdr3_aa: ASSPRSNLLEGYT
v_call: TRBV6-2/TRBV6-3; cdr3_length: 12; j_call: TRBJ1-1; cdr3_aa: ASSYRGQNTEAF
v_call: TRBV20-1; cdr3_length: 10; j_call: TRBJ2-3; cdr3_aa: SIPVSTDTQY
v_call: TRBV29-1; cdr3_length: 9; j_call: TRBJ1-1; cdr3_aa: SVEGGPEAF
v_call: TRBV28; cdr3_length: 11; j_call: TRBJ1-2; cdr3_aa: ASSFGRGLGYT
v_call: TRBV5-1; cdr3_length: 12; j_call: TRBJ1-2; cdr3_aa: ASSYLGGVDGYT
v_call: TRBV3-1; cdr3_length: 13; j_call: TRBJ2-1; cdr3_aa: ASSQEWGRFDEQF
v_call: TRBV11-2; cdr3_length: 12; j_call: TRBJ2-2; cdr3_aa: ASSLGINTGELF
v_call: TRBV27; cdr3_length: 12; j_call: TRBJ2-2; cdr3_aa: ASRLASQTGELF
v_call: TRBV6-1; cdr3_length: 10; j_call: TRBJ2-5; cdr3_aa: ASRPTTWTQY
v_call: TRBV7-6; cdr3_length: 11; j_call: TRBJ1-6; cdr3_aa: ASSSTGNSPLH
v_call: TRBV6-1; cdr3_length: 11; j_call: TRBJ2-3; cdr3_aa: ASSVEQGDTQY
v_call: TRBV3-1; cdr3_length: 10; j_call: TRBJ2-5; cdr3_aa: ASSPRRETQY
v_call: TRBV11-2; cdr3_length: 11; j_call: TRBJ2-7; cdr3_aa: ASSLPSGYEQY
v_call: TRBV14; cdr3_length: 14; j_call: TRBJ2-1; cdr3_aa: ASSQPRGSSYNEQF